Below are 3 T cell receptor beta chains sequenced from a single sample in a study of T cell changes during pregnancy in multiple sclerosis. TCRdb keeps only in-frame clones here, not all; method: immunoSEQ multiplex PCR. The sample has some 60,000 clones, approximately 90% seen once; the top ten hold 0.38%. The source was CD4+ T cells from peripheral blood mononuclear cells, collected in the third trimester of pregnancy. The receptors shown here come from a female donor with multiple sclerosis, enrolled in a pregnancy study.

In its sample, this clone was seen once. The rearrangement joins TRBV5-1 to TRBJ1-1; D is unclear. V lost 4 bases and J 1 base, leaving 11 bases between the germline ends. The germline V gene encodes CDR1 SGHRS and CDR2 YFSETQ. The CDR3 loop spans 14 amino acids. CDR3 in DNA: TGCGCCAGCAGCCCCGACACGGAGAACACTGAAGCTTTCTTT. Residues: CASSPDTENTEAFF.

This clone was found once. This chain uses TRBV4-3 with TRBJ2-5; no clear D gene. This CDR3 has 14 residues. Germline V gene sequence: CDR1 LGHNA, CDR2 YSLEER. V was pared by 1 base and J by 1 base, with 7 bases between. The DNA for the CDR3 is TGCGCCAGCAGCCAAGGACTGACCCAAGAGACCCAGTACTTC. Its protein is CASSQGLTQETQYF.

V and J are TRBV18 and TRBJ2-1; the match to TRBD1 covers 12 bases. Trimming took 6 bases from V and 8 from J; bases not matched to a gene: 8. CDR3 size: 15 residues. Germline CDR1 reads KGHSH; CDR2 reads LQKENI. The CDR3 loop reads CASSAGTGGWDEQFF. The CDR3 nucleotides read TGTGCCAGCTCGGCCGGGACAGGGGGCTGGGATGAGCAGTTCTTC.